A selection of T cell receptor beta chains follows, all from one sample in a study of blood T cell repertoires in COVID-19. Assay: immunoSEQ multiplex PCR; the TCRdb copy retains only in-frame clones and omits some. The data show 230,000 or so clones, around 83% seen once. The sequencing sample was made of peripheral blood. Every receptor here comes from a man aged 40-50 years with active or convalescent COVID-19. Each CDR3 is given with its conserved first and last residue.

len: 15; v_gene: TRBV19; CDR3aa: CASRRDNGGNQPQHF
len: 16; v_gene: TRBV15; CDR3aa: CATSRLTGGNGYGYTF
len: 12; v_gene: TRBV7-9; CDR3aa: CASGGAVYEQYF
len: 19; v_gene: TRBV5-6; CDR3aa: CASSFPWTGGGNSYNEQFF
len: 14; v_gene: TRBV7-2; CDR3aa: CASSLGGSSTEAFF
len: 14; v_gene: TRBV15; CDR3aa: CATSRALGSYEQYF
len: 13; v_gene: TRBV29-1; CDR3aa: CSVTSPNNEKLFF
len: 13; v_gene: TRBV11-2; CDR3aa: CASSTGWGLEAFF
len: 16; v_gene: TRBV3-1/TRBV3-2; CDR3aa: CASSQALAGVSDTQYF
len: 12; v_gene: TRBV29-1; CDR3aa: CSGRSWTAEAFF
len: 11; v_gene: TRBV27; CDR3aa: CASRSFEGAFF
len: 16; v_gene: TRBV19; CDR3aa: CASRGGQALGNYGYTF
len: 14; v_gene: TRBV11-3; CDR3aa: CASSQGLDPDTQYF
len: 15; v_gene: TRBV11-3; CDR3aa: CASSIGTEGTDTQYF
len: 13; v_gene: TRBV6-5; CDR3aa: CASSQLGPTEAFF
len: 15; v_gene: TRBV19; CDR3aa: CASSIEARGGNTIYF
len: 14; v_gene: TRBV4-1; CDR3aa: CASSQAQGNTEAFF
len: 14; v_gene: TRBV5-1; CDR3aa: CASSLDVSTYEQYF
len: 13; v_gene: TRBV3-1/TRBV3-2; CDR3aa: CASSPEQDYEQYF
len: 19; v_gene: TRBV5-6; CDR3aa: CASSGRDRGLSISGNTIYF
len: 14; v_gene: TRBV7-2; CDR3aa: CASSGPPGGNEQFF
len: 12; v_gene: TRBV24-1; CDR3aa: CATSNGHQPQHF
len: 13; v_gene: TRBV11-2; CDR3aa: CASSLDSPYEQYF
len: 15; v_gene: TRBV7-9; CDR3aa: CASSFQAGSYYGYTF
len: 16; v_gene: TRBV30; CDR3aa: CAWSVLGDRLYQPQHF
len: 14; v_gene: TRBV29-1; CDR3aa: CSVRGQDSNSPLHF
len: 16; v_gene: TRBV7-9; CDR3aa: CASSVGSVPDTHGQYF
len: 14; v_gene: TRBV7-2; CDR3aa: CASSLTRVPNEQFF
len: 15; v_gene: TRBV30; CDR3aa: CAWRAGISPYNEQFF